A selection of T cell receptor beta chains follows, all from one sample in a study of shared T cell receptors in the human thymus. Data came from immunoSEQ multiplex PCR; TCRdb stores just in-frame clones and leaves some out. The sample comprises about 380,000 clones, roughly 94% of which are singletons, and 0.015% to 0.02% rests with the top ten. Sequencing was performed on thymocytes. The receptors shown here come from a human donor. Each CDR3 is given with its conserved first and last residue. The order of the fields is V gene, D gene, clone size, J gene, CDR3 protein, CDR3 DNA. The D gene is left open where the match is weak. The listing skips clone size in some rows; elsewhere it reads once, few, many or a size class.

V: TRBV25-1; D: TRBD1; size: NA; J: TRBJ1-3; CDR3: CASTQGKQGVSGNTIYF; DNA: TGTGCCAGCACCCAAGGGAAACAGGGGGTCTCTGGAAACACCATATATTTT
V: TRBV6-1; D: NA; size: NA; J: TRBJ2-1; CDR3: CASSEMCRGPYNEQFF; DNA: TGTGCCAGCAGTGAAATGTGTAGGGGCCCCTACAATGAGCAGTTCTTC
V: TRBV14; D: NA; size: NA; J: TRBJ2-1; CDR3: CASSGGGNNEQFF; DNA: TGTGCCAGCAGTGGTGGGGGTAACAATGAGCAGTTCTTC
V: TRBV19; D: NA; size: once; J: TRBJ2-2; CDR3: CASSRDGLYTGELFF; DNA: TGTGCCAGTAGTAGAGACGGCCTATACACCGGGGAGCTGTTTTTT
V: TRBV6-5; D: NA; size: NA; J: TRBJ2-4; CDR3: CASSWGLAKNIQYF; DNA: TGTGCCAGCAGTTGGGGACTAGCCAAAAACATTCAGTACTTC
V: TRBV30; D: NA; size: NA; J: TRBJ1-1; CDR3: CAWSRILGESNTEAFF; DNA: TGTGCCTGGAGTCGGATACTCGGGGAATCGAACACTGAAGCTTTCTTT
V: TRBV6-6; D: NA; size: few; J: TRBJ1-1; CDR3: CASTHRQEKAEAFF; DNA: TGTGCCAGCACCCACCGACAGGAGAAGGCTGAAGCTTTCTTT
V: TRBV18; D: NA; size: NA; J: TRBJ2-7; CDR3: CASYLVVPSNEQYF; DNA: TGTGCCAGCTATTTGGTAGTCCCCAGCAACGAGCAGTACTTC
V: TRBV5-4; D: NA; size: few; J: TRBJ2-7; CDR3: CASSLGLGLYEQYF; DNA: TGTGCCAGCAGCTTGGGACTAGGTCTCTACGAGCAGTACTTC
V: TRBV2; D: NA; size: NA; J: TRBJ2-7; CDR3: CASSPTGPGNYEQYF; DNA: TGTGCCAGCAGTCCGACAGGCCCCGGCAACTACGAGCAGTACTTC
V: TRBV7-8; D: NA; size: NA; J: TRBJ2-2; CDR3: CASSLRVGQFTGELFF; DNA: TGTGCCAGCAGCTTAAGAGTCGGTCAGTTCACCGGGGAGCTGTTTTTT
V: TRBV25-1; D: NA; size: NA; J: TRBJ1-3; CDR3: CASSDRERSGNTIYF; DNA: TGTGCCAGCAGTGACCGAGAGAGGTCTGGAAACACCATATATTTT
V: TRBV6-5; D: NA; size: NA; J: TRBJ2-7; CDR3: CASRARGYEQYF; DNA: TGTGCCAGCAGAGCTAGAGGGTACGAGCAGTACTTC
V: TRBV30; D: TRBD1; size: once; J: TRBJ2-7; CDR3: CAWSAGQGPFPVYEQYF; DNA: TGTGCCTGGAGTGCCGGACAGGGACCTTTCCCAGTCTACGAGCAGTACTTC
V: TRBV27; D: TRBD1; size: NA; J: TRBJ1-5; CDR3: CASSHSTGGFGQPQHF; DNA: TGTGCCAGCAGTCACTCAACAGGGGGCTTTGGGCAGCCCCAGCATTTT
V: TRBV5-8; D: TRBD1; size: NA; J: TRBJ1-5; CDR3: CASSLNRGGQPQHF; DNA: TGTGCCAGCAGTTTGAACAGGGGGGGTCAGCCCCAGCATTTT
V: TRBV6-5; D: NA; size: NA; J: TRBJ1-2; CDR3: CASSPSLGRNGYTF; DNA: TGTGCCAGCAGTCCCTCCCTCGGAAGGAATGGCTACACCTTC
V: TRBV20-1; D: NA; size: NA; J: TRBJ2-3; CDR3: CSAGGNAQYF; DNA: TGCAGTGCTGGGGGCAACGCGCAGTATTTT
V: TRBV27; D: TRBD2; size: NA; J: TRBJ2-1; CDR3: CASRPTGVAGGWYNEQFF; DNA: TGTGCCAGCAGGCCGACAGGGGTAGCGGGAGGGTGGTACAATGAGCAGTTCTTC
V: TRBV29-1; D: NA; size: NA; J: TRBJ2-3; CDR3: CSAEGGSGWRDTQYF; DNA: TGCAGCGCCGAGGGGGGTAGCGGGTGGAGAGATACGCAGTATTTT
V: TRBV27; D: TRBD2; size: NA; J: TRBJ2-7; CDR3: CASTPLTPTSGPPGYSYEQYF; DNA: TGTGCCAGCACACCATTGACCCCCACTAGCGGACCCCCAGGATACTCCTACGAGCAGTACTTC
V: TRBV6-1; D: NA; size: NA; J: TRBJ2-5; CDR3: CASSEGGERAQETQYF; DNA: TGTGCCAGCAGTGAAGGAGGTGAGCGGGCGCAAGAGACCCAGTACTTC
V: TRBV6-5; D: NA; size: NA; J: TRBJ1-2; CDR3: CASSYARGSEGYTF; DNA: TGTGCCAGCAGTTACGCCCGGGGCTCGGAGGGCTACACCTTC
V: TRBV15; D: NA; size: NA; J: TRBJ1-4; CDR3: CATSRVRDEKLFF; DNA: TGTGCCACCAGCAGAGTCAGGGACGAAAAACTGTTTTTT
V: TRBV7-8; D: TRBD2; size: NA; J: TRBJ2-7; CDR3: CASSFLGGRRSGYEQYF; DNA: TGTGCCAGCAGCTTTCTCGGCGGGAGGAGGTCAGGCTACGAGCAGTACTTC
V: TRBV28; D: NA; size: NA; J: TRBJ1-5; CDR3: CASRSSGFRERPQHF; DNA: TGTGCCAGCAGATCCTCGGGGTTCCGTGAACGGCCCCAGCATTTT
V: TRBV21-1; D: NA; size: NA; J: TRBJ2-7; CDR3: CASLRTRENYEQYF; DNA: TGTGCCAGTCTCCGGACTAGAGAGAACTACGAGCAGTACTTC
V: TRBV6-7; D: NA; size: NA; J: TRBJ2-1; CDR3: CGTVQGGGDEQFF; DNA: TGTGGGACGGTGCAGGGGGGAGGCGATGAGCAGTTCTTC
V: TRBV27; D: NA; size: NA; J: TRBJ1-2; CDR3: CASSLGALGKYGYTF; DNA: TGTGCCAGCAGTTTAGGGGCGTTAGGGAAGTATGGCTACACCTTC
V: TRBV7-8; D: NA; size: few; J: TRBJ2-7; CDR3: CASSLGKYYEQYF; DNA: TGTGCCAGCAGTCTAGGGAAATACTACGAGCAGTACTTC
V: TRBV28; D: TRBD1; size: NA; J: TRBJ1-3; CDR3: CASSLSRIPGTGGLRGGGNTIYF; DNA: TGTGCCAGCAGTTTATCCCGGATCCCCGGGACAGGGGGCTTGCGGGGAGGTGGAAACACCATATATTTT
V: TRBV30; D: TRBD1; size: NA; J: TRBJ1-2; CDR3: CAWSATGDHYGYTF; DNA: TGTGCCTGGAGCGCGACAGGGGACCACTATGGCTACACCTTC
V: TRBV28; D: TRBD1; size: NA; J: TRBJ1-2; CDR3: CASGKGTGTCGYTF; DNA: TGTGCCAGCGGAAAAGGGACAGGGACTTGCGGCTACACCTTC
V: TRBV27; D: NA; size: NA; J: TRBJ2-2; CDR3: CASSSPPNRDWGTGELFF; DNA: TGTGCCAGCAGTTCACCACCGAACAGGGATTGGGGCACCGGGGAGCTGTTTTTT
V: TRBV10-1; D: NA; size: NA; J: TRBJ2-3; CDR3: CASSGGGGDTQYF; DNA: TGCGCCAGCAGTGGGGGAGGAGGCGATACGCAGTATTTT
V: TRBV19; D: TRBD1; size: NA; J: TRBJ2-7; CDR3: CASNSGTGRYEQYF; DNA: TGTGCCAGTAACTCAGGGACAGGACGGTACGAGCAGTACTTC
V: TRBV10-3; D: NA; size: once; J: TRBJ1-3; CDR3: CAISESARRHSGNTIYF; DNA: TGTGCCATCAGTGAGTCGGCGAGGCGTCACTCTGGAAACACCATATATTTT
V: TRBV27; D: NA; size: NA; J: TRBJ2-7; CDR3: CASSPPGAYEQYF; DNA: TGTGCCAGCAGTCCACCAGGGGCCTACGAGCAGTACTTC
V: TRBV9; D: TRBD2; size: NA; J: TRBJ2-7; CDR3: CASSVDGRAGEQYF; DNA: TGTGCCAGCAGCGTAGACGGGAGGGCCGGCGAGCAGTACTTC
V: TRBV19; D: NA; size: NA; J: TRBJ1-1; CDR3: CASSIRGRTTEAFF; DNA: TGTGCCAGTAGTATAAGGGGACGAACCACTGAAGCTTTCTTT
V: TRBV9; D: NA; size: NA; J: TRBJ1-1; CDR3: CASSARQTNTEAFF; DNA: TGTGCCAGCAGCGCACGACAGACGAACACTGAAGCTTTCTTT
V: TRBV4-1; D: TRBD2; size: NA; J: TRBJ2-5; CDR3: CASSQEVRPSGRETQYF; DNA: TGCGCCAGCAGCCAAGAAGTCCGCCCCAGCGGGAGAGAGACCCAGTACTTC
V: TRBV28; D: NA; size: NA; J: TRBJ2-7; CDR3: CASSHQTSTLDSSFYEQYF; DNA: TGTGCCAGCAGCCATCAGACTAGTACTTTAGACAGTTCCTTCTACGAGCAGTACTTC
V: TRBV29-1; D: TRBD1; size: NA; J: TRBJ1-3; CDR3: CSVEEVWGQGSGNTIYF; DNA: TGCAGCGTTGAAGAAGTCTGGGGACAGGGGTCTGGAAACACCATATATTTT
V: TRBV11-3; D: TRBD1; size: NA; J: TRBJ2-2; CDR3: CASSLDQPRQGSNTGELFF; DNA: TGTGCCAGCAGCTTAGATCAGCCGAGACAGGGCTCGAACACCGGGGAGCTGTTTTTT
V: TRBV11-2; D: NA; size: once; J: TRBJ2-1; CDR3: CASSLGGSPLAHEQFF; DNA: TGTGCCAGCAGCTTAGGGGGTTCTCCTCTGGCCCATGAGCAGTTCTTC